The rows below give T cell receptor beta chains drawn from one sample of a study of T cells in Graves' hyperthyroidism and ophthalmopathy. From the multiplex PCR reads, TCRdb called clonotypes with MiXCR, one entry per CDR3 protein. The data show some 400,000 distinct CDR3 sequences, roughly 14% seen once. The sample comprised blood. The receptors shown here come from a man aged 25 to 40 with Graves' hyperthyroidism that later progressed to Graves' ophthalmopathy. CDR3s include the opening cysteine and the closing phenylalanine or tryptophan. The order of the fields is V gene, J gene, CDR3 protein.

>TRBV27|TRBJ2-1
CAIRSSPGANEQFF
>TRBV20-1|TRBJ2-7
CSAPRSWTAPSYEQYF
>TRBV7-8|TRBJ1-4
CASSSEFAGEANEKLFF
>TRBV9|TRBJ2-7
CASSADSYAYEQYF
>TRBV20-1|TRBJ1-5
CSAIGEYSNQPQHF
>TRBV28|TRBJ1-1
CASILGGSLTEAFF
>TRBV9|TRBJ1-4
CASSAGWANEKLFF
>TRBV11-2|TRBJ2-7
CASSLGVAAIEQYF
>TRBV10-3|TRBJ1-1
CAARTEKNTEAFF
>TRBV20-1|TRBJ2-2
CSARDSGTANTGELFF
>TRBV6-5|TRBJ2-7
CASSFSGTGNEQYF
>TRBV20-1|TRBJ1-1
CSRSSGGTEAFF
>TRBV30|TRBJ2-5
CAWSGSGETQYF
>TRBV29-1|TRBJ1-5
CSVATGGVNQPQHF
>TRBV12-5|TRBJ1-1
CASGLGVSFTEAFF
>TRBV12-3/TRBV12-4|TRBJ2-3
CASTRPVGDTQYF
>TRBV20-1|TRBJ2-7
CSARDLGNAYEQYF
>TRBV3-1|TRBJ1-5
CASSPSGYQPQHF
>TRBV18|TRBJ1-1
CASSPSRAGNGEAFF
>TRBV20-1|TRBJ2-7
CSAPRTALAYEQYF
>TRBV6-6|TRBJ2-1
CASSYSRRNEQFF
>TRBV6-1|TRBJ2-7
CASRKTSGSSYEQYF
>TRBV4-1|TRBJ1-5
CASSQASGLTQPQHF
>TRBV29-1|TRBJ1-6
CSVETGRGSPLHF